These 26 T cell receptor beta chains share one sample of origin, sequenced in a study of blood T cells in healthy people across ages. A second PCR, run for about 6 to 11 cycles, used a sample-barcoded 5' primer plus a J-beta primer mix. TCRdb reprocessed the 5' RACE reads via MiXCR and lists one record per CDR3 protein. The repertoire includes roughly 900,000 distinct CDR3 sequences, roughly 26% of them detected once, and approximately 15% sits in the top ten. The sample consisted of blood. These receptors originate from an elderly woman in good health.

This chain joins TRBV9 and TRBJ2-3, with a possible D match to TRBD1 (6 bases). V lost 4 bases and J 0 bases, leaving 18 bases between the germline ends. The CDR3 runs to 17 residues. Per the germline V gene, CDR1 is SGDLS and CDR2 is YYNGEE. The CDR3: CASSPLARGSSTDTQYF. The CDR3 DNA sequence: TGTGCCAGCAGCCCCCTTGCCAGGGGCTCTAGCACAGATACGCAGTATTTT.

Many counts were recorded for this clonotype. The V and J genes are TRBV7-2 and TRBJ2-3; 7 nucleotides agree with TRBD2. Germline V gene lookup returns CDR1 SGHTA and CDR2 FQGNSA. This CDR3 region has 16 residues. The junction had 13 bases not matched to a gene; V was cut back by 4 bases and J by 6 bases. CDR3 region: CASSSRWGGGSDTQYF. As DNA, the CDR3 is TGTGCCAGCAGCTCCCGGTGGGGGGGGGGTTCGGATACGCAGTATTTT.

Only a few counts were recorded for this clonotype. The chain couples TRBV5-6 to TRBJ1-2; TRBD1 matches 8 bases. V shed 4 bases, J shed 6 bases, and the junction held 11 bases outside the gene matches. CDR3 size: 15 residues. The germline V gene encodes CDR1 SGHDT and CDR2 YYEEEE. For the CDR3, the DNA is TGTGCCAGCAGCAGACACCGGGACAGGTTCCATGGCTACACCTTC. Translating it yields CASSRHRDRFHGYTF.

Turning to this clonotype: A much more abundant neighbour one base away suggests this may be a read error. The chain carries TRBV5-1 and TRBJ1-2; 7 nucleotides match TRBD1. The CDR3 extends over 15 amino acids. Germline-derived CDR1 and CDR2 are SGHRS and YFSETQ. Unmatched junction bases numbered 5, after V lost 2 bases and J lost 1 base. CDR3 in amino acids: CASSFDRAFNYGYTF. CDR3 DNA: TGCGCCAGCAGCTTTGACAGGGCCTTTAACTATGGCTACACCTTC. The whole variable domain, remainder taken from reference TRBV5-1 and TRBJ1-2, is KAGVTQTPRYLIKTRGQQVTLSCSPISGHRSVSWYQQTPGQGLQFLFEYFSETQRNKGNFPGRFSGRQFSNSRSEMNVSTLELGDSALYLCASSFDRAFNYGYTFGSGTRLTVV.

This clonotype was found a few times. V and J are TRBV7-6 and TRBJ1-6, with D possibly being TRBD1 (6 bases). CDR1 and CDR2 (germline): SGHVS, FNYEAQ. CDR3 size: 15 residues. Trimming pared 5 bases from V and 10 bases from J, leaving 18 bases between. The CDR3: CASSPSGGIGSPLHF. The CDR3 DNA reads TGTGCCAGCAGCCCCTCGGGGGGCATTGGATCACCCCTCCACTTT.

The chain recombines TRBV12-3 or TRBV12-4 with TRBJ1-2, with TRBD1 matching over 10 bases. CDR3 length: 16 residues. V was clipped by 2 bases and J by 7 bases; unmatched bases: 10. CDR3 in DNA: TGTGCCAGCAGTTTAATAAGCGGGACAGGGGTCGGTGGCTACACCTTC. Translating gives CASSLISGTGVGGYTF.

This clonotype was picked up many times. V gene TRBV12-3 or TRBV12-4 combines with J gene TRBJ2-2; D unresolved. The CDR3 runs to 11 residues. V lost 4 bases, J lost 6 bases, and 3 bases lay in between. This CDR3 reads CASSSSGELFF. The CDR3 region has the DNA TGTGCCAGCAGTTCCTCCGGGGAGCTGTTTTTT.

This clonotype was detected only a few times. The chain carries TRBV9 and TRBJ2-3; 7 bases are a match to TRBD2. V trimming: 0 bases; J trimming: 3 bases; junction bases outside the gene matches: 10. Germline assignment: CDR1 SGDLS and CDR2 YYNGEE. The CDR3 sequence is 17 residues long. CDR3 in DNA: TGTGCCAGCAGCGTAGGACTCGGGACTATCGCTACAGATACGCAGTATTTT. Protein product: CASSVGLGTIATDTQYF.

This clonotype was observed at least ten times. The CDR3 protein is CASSQTGSQPQHF. The CDR3 region has the DNA TGTGCCAGCAGCCAGACAGGGAGCCAGCCCCAGCATTTT. The chain links TRBV7-9 to TRBJ1-5; the match to TRBD1 covers 7 bases. The germline CDR1 and CDR2 sequences are SEHNR and FQNEAQ (reference sequence). J gave up 7 bases and V 5 bases, and 5 bases lay outside the gene matches. The CDR3 spans 13 residues.

The chain uses TRBV11-2 and TRBJ2-3, with D possibly TRBD1 on 6 matching bases. V was clipped by 7 bases and J by 0 bases, with 17 bases between them. Looked up from germline, CDR1 is SGHAT and CDR2 is FQNNGV. CDR3 length equals 16 residues. The CDR3 sequence: CASITPDRSSTDTQYF. The CDR3 DNA sequence: TGTGCCAGCATCACACCCGACAGGAGTAGCACAGATACGCAGTATTTT.

In its sample, this clonotype was seen many times. The rearrangement links TRBV6-2 or TRBV6-3 to TRBJ2-4; a possible D gene is TRBD2 (7 bases). Deletions cut 6 bases from V and 5 bases from J, with 20 bases between. This CDR3 comprises 16 residues. CDR1 and CDR2 from the germline V gene are MNHEY and SVGEGT. This CDR3 is CASRTLAAGAENIQYF. As DNA, the CDR3 is TGTGCCAGCAGGACCTTGGCGGCGGGGGCAGAAAACATTCAGTACTTC.

The chain links TRBV27 to TRBJ1-6; D is perhaps TRBD1 (6 bases). V dropped 2 bases and J dropped 14 bases, with 13 bases sitting between them. This CDR3 has 13 amino acids. The germline CDR1 and CDR2 sequences are MNHEY and SMNVEV (reference sequence). The CDR3 DNA reads as TGTGCCAGCAGTTTAGGGGCGGGGGGCTCCCTCCACTTT. This translates into CASSLGAGGSLHF.

The chain combines TRBV20-1 with TRBJ1-5; 8 bases align to TRBD1. The CDR3 runs to 16 residues. V shed 3 bases and J 0 bases; nucleotides not matched to a gene: 7. From germline, CDR1 is DFQATT and CDR2 SNEGSKA (reference sequence). CDR3 region: CSASGDRSYSNQPQHF. The CDR3, as DNA: TGCAGTGCTAGTGGGGACAGGTCGTATAGCAATCAGCCCCAGCATTTT.

In this sample, this clonotype turned up many times. The rearrangement uses TRBV20-1 and TRBJ2-3; the D gene is possibly TRBD2 (5 bases). The CDR3 covers 14 residues. V was trimmed by 1 base and J by 2 bases, leaving 10 bases between them. CDR1 and CDR2 (germline): DFQATT, SNEGSKA (reference sequence). The CDR3 here is CSARGHRDTDTQYF. DNA for the CDR3: TGCAGTGCTAGAGGGCACCGGGACACAGATACGCAGTATTTT.

This chain connects TRBV6-5 to TRBJ2-5; the match to TRBD1 covers 7 bases. The closer fit of TRBJ2-1 to the DNA end suggests the J call may be wrong. CDR1 is MNHEY and CDR2 is SVGAGI in the germline V gene. The CDR3 contains 13 residues. DNA for the CDR3: TGTGCCAGCAGCCGGGACAGCCAAGAGACCCAGTTCTTC. Its protein product is CASSRDSQETQFF.

With regard to this clonotype: This sequence may be a read error, since a much larger clone differs from it by one base. The rearrangement links TRBV5-1 to TRBJ1-4, with 8 bases aligning to TRBD1. Germline CDR1 is SGHRS and CDR2 is YFSETQ. Trimming removed 4 bases from V and 7 bases from J; junction bases left unmatched: 9. The CDR3 length is 15 residues. This CDR3 reads CASSRQGAGGEKLFF. CDR3 in DNA: TGCGCCAGCAGCCGGCAGGGGGCAGGGGGTGAAAAACTGTTTTTT.

This clonotype occurred many times. V and J are TRBV6-5 and TRBJ2-1, with D possibly TRBD2 on 5 matching bases. Trimming stripped 5 bases from V and 14 bases from J, with 19 bases between. The CDR3 has 13 amino acids. In germline, CDR1 is MNHEY, CDR2 SVGAGI. The CDR3 bases are TGTGCCAGCAGTCGGGCGGGTAGCAGTATCGAGTTCTTC. Translating gives CASSRAGSSIEFF.

To note about this clonotype: A much larger clone differs from this one at a single base, so this may be a read error. This chain links TRBV6-5 with TRBJ2-6, with D maybe TRBD1 (5 bases). The CDR3 has 18 residues. CDR1 and CDR2 (germline): MNHEY, SVGAGI. Trimming cost V 0 bases and J 0 bases, with 12 bases left between them. The CDR3 DNA reads TGTGCCAGCAGTTACTCGTTTACAGGAGTCTCTGGGGCCAACGTCCTGACTTTC. This gives the protein CASSYSFTGVSGANVLTF.

The sample holds a few counts of this clonotype. V usage is TRBV19 and J usage is TRBJ2-1; D remains ambiguous. V dropped 6 bases and J dropped 4 bases, with 7 bases sitting between them. CDR1 LNHDA and CDR2 SQIVND come from the germline V gene (reference sequence). CDR3 length: 12 amino acids. The CDR3: CASREQYNEQFF. The CDR3 DNA is TGTGCCAGTAGAGAACAGTACAATGAGCAGTTCTTC.

Comments on this clonotype: Relative to the germline gene, one junction end is altered; a read error may explain this. The CDR3 here is CAISAGSSGAYNEQYF. The CDR3 DNA reads TGCGCCATCAGTGCCGGTTCTAGCGGGGCCTACAATGAGCAGTACTTC. The chain has TRBV10-3 and TRBJ2-5, with TRBD2 identical over 9 bases. The CDR3 is 16 amino acids. Germline V gene sequence: CDR1 ENHRY, CDR2 SYGVKD.

The chain has TRBV5-1 and TRBJ2-3; 8 bases map to TRBD2. Germline V gene sequence: CDR1 SGHRS, CDR2 YFSETQ. The V and J ends lost 1 base and 2 bases, in that order; junction bases with no gene match: 9. CDR3 length: 17 residues. For the CDR3, the DNA is TGCGCCAGCAGCTTGCTAGCCAGCGGGGGTGACACAGATACGCAGTATTTT. Translating it yields CASSLLASGGDTDTQYF.

This clonotype has only a few counts. The chain carries TRBV28 and TRBJ1-2, with 8 bases that match TRBD1. V lost 4 bases, J lost 8 bases, and 9 bases stayed unmatched. The CDR3 is 14 residues long. Germline V CDR1 and CDR2: MDHEN, SYDVKM. CDR3 in DNA: TGTGCCAGCAGTTCCGGACAGGGTAAAAAGGGCTACACCTTC. This encodes CASSSGQGKKGYTF.

This clonotype was counted ten times or more. This chain connects TRBV6-2 or TRBV6-3 to TRBJ1-5; D gene unclear. V was cut by 6 bases and J by 5 bases, with 11 bases left in between. Germline V gene lookup returns CDR1 MNHEY and CDR2 SVGEGT. The CDR3 is made up of 13 amino acids. This chain's CDR3 is CASRREFDQPQHF. As DNA, the CDR3 is TGTGCCAGCAGGAGGGAATTCGATCAGCCCCAGCATTTT.

The genes are TRBV5-1 and TRBJ2-1; TRBD1 or TRBD2 may be the D gene (5 bases each). The ends were cut back, 4 bases at V and 4 bases at J, with 15 bases in the middle. Germline-derived CDR1 and CDR2 are SGHRS and YFSETQ. This CDR3 is 15 amino acids long. The CDR3 nucleotides read TGCGCCAGCAGCCGGACCGGGACGGAATACAATGAGCAGTTCTTC. It is translated as CASSRTGTEYNEQFF. Full variable domain (outside the CDR3, taken from reference TRBV5-1 and TRBJ2-1): KAGVTQTPRYLIKTRGQQVTLSCSPISGHRSVSWYQQTPGQGLQFLFEYFSETQRNKGNFPGRFSGRQFSNSRSEMNVSTLELGDSALYLCASSRTGTEYNEQFFGPGTRLTVL.

Concerning this clonotype: A much larger clone lies one base from this, so it may be a read error. The chain uses TRBV5-1 and TRBJ2-7; 11 nucleotides align to TRBD2. Germline V gene lookup returns CDR1 SGHRS and CDR2 YFSETQ. CDR3 length equals 15 residues. The V segment lost 5 bases and the J segment 7 bases; nucleotides outside the gene matches: 11. The CDR3, as DNA: TGCGCCAGCAGTCGTTCTAGCGGGGGGAAAAATGAGCAGTACTTC. This sequence encodes CASSRSSGGKNEQYF.

The sample holds many counts of this clonotype. V usage is TRBV5-1 and J usage is TRBJ2-3, with 10 bases identical to TRBD2. Germline lookup yields CDR1 SGHRS and CDR2 YFSETQ. V gave up 6 bases and J gave up 2 bases; unmatched junction bases: 9. This CDR3 contains 16 residues. The chain's CDR3 is CASKTPGTSATDTQYF. CDR3 DNA sequence: TGCGCCAGCAAAACCCCCGGGACTAGCGCCACAGATACGCAGTATTTT.